Listed below are T cell receptor beta chains from one sample, sequenced in a study of neurological immune-mediated disorders. TCRdb fed the 5' RACE reads into MiXCR, producing one record per CDR3 protein. The table records tens of thousands of distinct CDR3 sequences, approximately 10% of them present only once. Sequencing was done on a sample of PBMCs. The origin of the receptors is a woman in her 30s with HTLV-1-associated myelopathy (HAM/TSP). Each CDR3 is given with its conserved first and last residue. The D gene is left open where the match is weak. Size tells how often a clone was seen (once, few, many) or the class of an expanded clone, and some rows leave it out.

d_call: NA
clone_size: many
v_call: TRBV20-1
j_call: TRBJ2-7
cdr3_nt: TGCAGTGCTAGAGATCTTGGTGGAGAGCAGTACTTC
cdr3_aa: CSARDLGGEQYF

d_call: TRBD1
clone_size: many
v_call: TRBV5-1
j_call: TRBJ1-5
cdr3_nt: TGCGCCAGCAGCCTGACAGGGGACGCGAAGCCCCAGCATTTT
cdr3_aa: CASSLTGDAKPQHF

d_call: NA
clone_size: many
v_call: TRBV20-1
j_call: TRBJ1-2
cdr3_nt: TGCAGTGCTAGGGAACAGGGAATTGGCTATGGCTACACCTTC
cdr3_aa: CSAREQGIGYGYTF

d_call: NA
clone_size: many
v_call: TRBV20-1
j_call: TRBJ2-3
cdr3_nt: TGCAGTGCTGGCTTCCGGGGTCCCACAGATACGCAGTATTTT
cdr3_aa: CSAGFRGPTDTQYF

d_call: TRBD1
clone_size: many
v_call: TRBV15
j_call: TRBJ2-4
cdr3_nt: TGTGCCACCAGCAGAGATCCGACAGGGGGCAAAAACATTCAGTACTTC
cdr3_aa: CATSRDPTGGKNIQYF

d_call: NA
clone_size: many
v_call: TRBV6-1
j_call: TRBJ2-1
cdr3_nt: TGTGCCAGCAGTGACGGAATACCCTTGGGTGAGCAGTTCTTC
cdr3_aa: CASSDGIPLGEQFF

d_call: NA
clone_size: many
v_call: TRBV5-1
j_call: TRBJ1-4
cdr3_nt: TGCGCCAGCAGCTTGGGGCAGCCCGCAACTAATGAAAAACTGTTTTTT
cdr3_aa: CASSLGQPATNEKLFF

d_call: TRBD2
clone_size: many
v_call: TRBV6-4
j_call: TRBJ2-3
cdr3_nt: TGTGCCAGCAGTGAGGGACTAGCGGACCGCACAGATACGCAGTATTTT
cdr3_aa: CASSEGLADRTDTQYF

d_call: TRBD2
clone_size: many
v_call: TRBV20-1
j_call: TRBJ2-1
cdr3_nt: TGCAGTGTGCCCCGTAGCGGGGGAGATTACAATGAGCAGTTCTTC
cdr3_aa: CSVPRSGGDYNEQFF

d_call: TRBD1
clone_size: many
v_call: TRBV3-1
j_call: TRBJ1-5
cdr3_nt: TGTGCCAGCAGCCAAGGCGGCAGGGGGAGAGATCAGCCCCAGCATTTT
cdr3_aa: CASSQGGRGRDQPQHF

d_call: TRBD1
clone_size: many
v_call: TRBV7-6
j_call: TRBJ1-1
cdr3_nt: TGTGCCAGCAGCTTATTTTTTATCCGAGACAGGGGGGCTGAAGCTTTCTTT
cdr3_aa: CASSLFFIRDRGAEAFF

d_call: NA
clone_size: many
v_call: TRBV20-1
j_call: TRBJ2-3
cdr3_nt: TGCAGTGCTAGAGGCGGACCCCTGGCAGATACGCAGTATTTT
cdr3_aa: CSARGGPLADTQYF

d_call: TRBD2
clone_size: many
v_call: TRBV20-1
j_call: TRBJ2-4
cdr3_nt: TGCAGTGCCAGGGCGGGGGGGGGAGCCAAAAACATTCAGTACTTC
cdr3_aa: CSARAGGGAKNIQYF

d_call: NA
clone_size: many
v_call: TRBV10-3
j_call: TRBJ2-7
cdr3_nt: TGTGCCATCGGACAGACCTACGAGCAGTACTTC
cdr3_aa: CAIGQTYEQYF

d_call: TRBD1
clone_size: NA
v_call: TRBV20-1
j_call: TRBJ2-7
cdr3_nt: TGCAGTGCTAGGTTCAGGACAGGGGGTCCCGAGCAGTACTTC
cdr3_aa: CSARFRTGGPEQYF

d_call: TRBD2
clone_size: many
v_call: TRBV5-1
j_call: TRBJ2-1
cdr3_nt: TGCGCCAGCAGCATTCGGACTAGCGGGGGGTCGAGTGAGCAGTTCTTC
cdr3_aa: CASSIRTSGGSSEQFF

d_call: NA
clone_size: many
v_call: TRBV21-1
j_call: TRBJ2-7
cdr3_nt: TGTGCCAGCAGTTCCCCCGGTGAGCTAAATTCCTACGAGCAGTACTTC
cdr3_aa: CASSSPGELNSYEQYF

d_call: NA
clone_size: many
v_call: TRBV6-5
j_call: TRBJ1-2
cdr3_nt: TGTGCCAGCAGTTACGGGGGCTTGAATGGCTACACCTTC
cdr3_aa: CASSYGGLNGYTF

d_call: NA
clone_size: few
v_call: TRBV5-1
j_call: TRBJ1-1
cdr3_nt: TGCGCCAGCAGCTTGGTACGGAGCCTAGGACGTCCGAACACTGAAGCTTTCTTT
cdr3_aa: CASSLVRSLGRPNTEAFF

d_call: TRBD2
clone_size: many
v_call: TRBV20-1
j_call: TRBJ2-7
cdr3_nt: TGCAGTGCTAGCTGGACTAGCGGGATCTCCGAGCAGTACTTC
cdr3_aa: CSASWTSGISEQYF

d_call: NA
clone_size: NA
v_call: TRBV5-1
j_call: TRBJ2-2
cdr3_nt: TGCGCCAGCAGTTCCAAGGCCCAGGGTAGGGACACCGGGGAGCTGTTTTTT
cdr3_aa: CASSSKAQGRDTGELFF

d_call: TRBD1
clone_size: many
v_call: TRBV4-1
j_call: TRBJ1-4
cdr3_nt: TGCGCCAGCAGCCAGAGACAGGGGGCCAACGAAAAACTGTTTTTT
cdr3_aa: CASSQRQGANEKLFF

d_call: TRBD2
clone_size: many
v_call: TRBV20-1
j_call: TRBJ2-3
cdr3_nt: TGCAGTGCTAAATTTCGCCATAGCGGGGGGGCCAGTTTCCCAGATACGCAGTATTTT
cdr3_aa: CSAKFRHSGGASFPDTQYF

d_call: TRBD1
clone_size: NA
v_call: TRBV2
j_call: TRBJ1-1
cdr3_nt: TGTGCCAGCACCTCCGGGACAGGGAACACTGAAGCTTTCTTT
cdr3_aa: CASTSGTGNTEAFF

d_call: NA
clone_size: many
v_call: TRBV20-1
j_call: TRBJ1-2
cdr3_nt: TGCAGTGCTAGAACCGGGACGGACTATGGCTACACCTTC
cdr3_aa: CSARTGTDYGYTF

d_call: NA
clone_size: many
v_call: TRBV10-2
j_call: TRBJ1-1
cdr3_nt: TGCGCCAGCAGTGAGCTGAATGAAGCTTTCTTT
cdr3_aa: CASSELNEAFF

d_call: TRBD1
clone_size: many
v_call: TRBV12-3/TRBV12-4
j_call: TRBJ2-7
cdr3_nt: TGTGCCAGCGCCCAAGACAGGGGGCACGAGCAGTACTTC
cdr3_aa: CASAQDRGHEQYF

d_call: NA
clone_size: many
v_call: TRBV3-1
j_call: TRBJ2-1
cdr3_nt: TGTGCCAGCAGCCAACCGTTGGGTAGCTTGGGTGAGCAGTTCTTC
cdr3_aa: CASSQPLGSLGEQFF

d_call: TRBD1
clone_size: many
v_call: TRBV5-1
j_call: TRBJ2-1
cdr3_nt: TGCGCCAGCAGCCCGCGGACAGGGAATACTGAGCAGTTCTTC
cdr3_aa: CASSPRTGNTEQFF

d_call: TRBD1
clone_size: many
v_call: TRBV5-1
j_call: TRBJ1-2
cdr3_nt: TGCGCCAGCAGCTTGCAGGGACAGACCCATGGCTACACCTTC
cdr3_aa: CASSLQGQTHGYTF

d_call: NA
clone_size: NA
v_call: TRBV20-1
j_call: TRBJ2-7
cdr3_nt: TGCGGTACTGGTCTCGGGGCCTACGAGCAGTACTTC
cdr3_aa: CGTGLGAYEQYF

d_call: NA
clone_size: many
v_call: TRBV20-1
j_call: TRBJ2-1
cdr3_nt: TGCAGTGCTAGTAAAGGAAATGGTGAGCAGTTCTTC
cdr3_aa: CSASKGNGEQFF

d_call: NA
clone_size: few
v_call: TRBV19
j_call: TRBJ1-2
cdr3_nt: TGTGCCAGTAGCCCACCGGGACGGAATGGCTACACCTTC
cdr3_aa: CASSPPGRNGYTF

d_call: NA
clone_size: many
v_call: TRBV4-1
j_call: TRBJ1-2
cdr3_nt: TGCGCCAGCAGCCAATTCCCCCTGGACTTCGGCGGCCGCGGCTACACCTTC
cdr3_aa: CASSQFPLDFGGRGYTF

d_call: TRBD2
clone_size: many
v_call: TRBV7-8
j_call: TRBJ2-1
cdr3_nt: TGTGCCAGCAGCTTAGGACCTAGCGGCGGGAATGAGCAGTTCTTC
cdr3_aa: CASSLGPSGGNEQFF

d_call: TRBD1
clone_size: NA
v_call: TRBV18
j_call: TRBJ1-5
cdr3_nt: TGTGCCAGCTCACGGGACAGGAATCGGCCCCAGAATTTT
cdr3_aa: CASSRDRNRPQNF

d_call: NA
clone_size: many
v_call: TRBV7-9
j_call: TRBJ2-2
cdr3_nt: TGTGCCAGCAGCTTCCGGAGAGGGCTGCTGGGCCCCGGGGAGCTGTTTTTT
cdr3_aa: CASSFRRGLLGPGELFF

d_call: NA
clone_size: medium-sized
v_call: TRBV10-3
j_call: TRBJ1-1
cdr3_nt: TGTGCCATCACTCCGGACGGATTGAACACTGAAGCTTTCTTT
cdr3_aa: CAITPDGLNTEAFF

d_call: NA
clone_size: many
v_call: TRBV20-1
j_call: TRBJ1-2
cdr3_nt: TGCAGTGCTGTGTGGAGACAGATGAACTATGGCTACACCTTC
cdr3_aa: CSAVWRQMNYGYTF

d_call: TRBD2
clone_size: many
v_call: TRBV6-4
j_call: TRBJ2-1
cdr3_nt: TGTGCCAGCAGTGACGAGCTAGCGGGATTCAATGAGCAGTTCTTC
cdr3_aa: CASSDELAGFNEQFF

d_call: TRBD1
clone_size: many
v_call: TRBV12-3/TRBV12-4
j_call: TRBJ1-2
cdr3_nt: TGTGCCAGCAGTCGAGCTCGGCCGGGACAGGGGGCTAACTATGGCTACACCTTC
cdr3_aa: CASSRARPGQGANYGYTF

d_call: NA
clone_size: many
v_call: TRBV20-1
j_call: TRBJ2-1
cdr3_nt: TGCAGTGCTATCGTCCCCCAAGGACTCTCCTACAATGAGCAGTTCTTC
cdr3_aa: CSAIVPQGLSYNEQFF

d_call: NA
clone_size: many
v_call: TRBV11-3
j_call: TRBJ2-7
cdr3_nt: TGTGCCAGCAGCTTAGGGCCTAATTACGAGCAGTACTTC
cdr3_aa: CASSLGPNYEQYF

d_call: NA
clone_size: many
v_call: TRBV19
j_call: TRBJ2-7
cdr3_nt: TGTGCCAGTAGTTCCTTTGGGACGGTCTACGAGCAGTACTTC
cdr3_aa: CASSSFGTVYEQYF

d_call: TRBD2
clone_size: many
v_call: TRBV29-1
j_call: TRBJ2-3
cdr3_nt: TGCAGCGTGAAGCGGGGGGGCACAGATACGCAGTATTTT
cdr3_aa: CSVKRGGTDTQYF

d_call: NA
clone_size: once
v_call: TRBV11-2
j_call: TRBJ2-7
cdr3_nt: TGTGCCAGCAGCTCCAAGGCCACTACCTACGAGCAGTACTTC
cdr3_aa: CASSSKATTYEQYF

d_call: TRBD1
clone_size: many
v_call: TRBV20-1
j_call: TRBJ1-6
cdr3_nt: TGCAGTGCTAGAAAACCCGGGACAGAGAATTCACCCCTCCACTTT
cdr3_aa: CSARKPGTENSPLHF

d_call: NA
clone_size: many
v_call: TRBV4-2
j_call: TRBJ1-1
cdr3_nt: TGTGCCAGCAGCCAAGATTTGGGTACGGAGTTAGCTTTCTTT
cdr3_aa: CASSQDLGTELAFF

d_call: TRBD1
clone_size: NA
v_call: TRBV20-1
j_call: TRBJ2-3
cdr3_nt: TGCAGTGTCCTACAGGGGCCAGATACGCAGTATTTT
cdr3_aa: CSVLQGPDTQYF

d_call: NA
clone_size: many
v_call: TRBV5-1
j_call: TRBJ1-2
cdr3_nt: TGCGCCAGCAGCGAGACCGTTAACTATGGCTACACCTTC
cdr3_aa: CASSETVNYGYTF

d_call: TRBD1
clone_size: NA
v_call: TRBV5-1
j_call: TRBJ1-5
cdr3_nt: TGCGCCAGCCGCGAGGGGACAGTAAGCAATCAGCCCCAGCATTTT
cdr3_aa: CASREGTVSNQPQHF

d_call: NA
clone_size: many
v_call: TRBV12-3/TRBV12-4
j_call: TRBJ2-5
cdr3_nt: TGTGCCAGCAGTTTGGGGTGGCGAGAGACCCAGTACTTC
cdr3_aa: CASSLGWRETQYF

d_call: NA
clone_size: NA
v_call: TRBV28
j_call: TRBJ1-5
cdr3_nt: NA
cdr3_aa: CARSWGQGAGQPQNF

d_call: NA
clone_size: many
v_call: TRBV5-6
j_call: TRBJ1-1
cdr3_nt: TGTGCCAGCAGCCGTTTAGGCTTCGAAGCTTTCTTT
cdr3_aa: CASSRLGFEAFF

d_call: NA
clone_size: many
v_call: TRBV20-1
j_call: TRBJ2-1
cdr3_nt: TGCAGTGCTAGAGTTGCACGAGGCACCTACAATGAGCAGTTCTTC
cdr3_aa: CSARVARGTYNEQFF

d_call: NA
clone_size: many
v_call: TRBV20-1
j_call: TRBJ2-6
cdr3_nt: TGCGGATACCTTCAAGGCTCTGGGGCCAACGTCCTGACTTTC
cdr3_aa: CGYLQGSGANVLTF